This TCR beta chain came from a study of regulatory T cells in long-lasting Graves disease. Across the whole study: Graves' patients with a new diagnosis had received antithyroid drugs under 3 months.

Concerning this clonotype: This could be a read error, since a much larger clone is one nucleotide away.

Both iRepertoire HTBI primers and Arm-PCR of CDR3 regions were used to build the TCR beta libraries. TCRdb itself ran the multiplex PCR reads through MiXCR, one entry per CDR3 protein. The sample shows a few hundred thousand distinct CDR3 sequences, 10% to 15% of them seen only once. The germline V gene has CDR1 MNHNS and CDR2 SASEGT. This CDR3 is 16 amino acids long. Trimming cost V 8 bases and J 1 base; bases outside gene matches: 7. Stated time point: newly diagnosed GD, antithyroid drugs for less than 3 months. PBMC RNA was the source of the TCR library. These sequences were also reported in another study, on T cells in Graves' hyperthyroidism and ophthalmopathy. That study reports: Used for diagnoses were clinical symptoms, serum thyroxine and TRAb, thyroid ultrasound and orbital computed tomography. Among clonotypes expanded in thyroid above 0.001, most were also found in blood.

The sample was peripheral blood mononuclear cells (PBMCs), taken at new diagnosis, from a patient treated with antithyroid drugs. The genes are TRBV6-1 and TRBJ2-5, with 13 nucleotides matching TRBD2. This sequence was found in a woman under 30 with Graves disease. The CDR3 reads CASGLGLAGAQETQYF. CDR3 nucleotides: TGTGCCAGCGGATTAGGACTAGCGGGGGCCCAAGAGACCCAGTACTTC.